What follows are 6 T cell receptor beta chains derived from one specimen sequenced in a study of spatial heterogeneity in lung cancer. Study observations and caveats: For expanded intratumoral alpha and beta TCRs, counts tracked tumor mutation counts.

TCRdb ran MiXCR on the 5' RACE reads and lists one entry per CDR3 protein. The table has around 1,500 distinct CDR3 sequences, 5.5% to 7% seen once. Indicated time point: sample taken at primary tumor resection. Their target antigens are unknown. The sample here was lung tumor tissue, taken at surgery. All receptors come from a female donor with early-stage non-small cell lung cancer.

By share, this clonotype ranks as medium-sized. This beta chain lies outside the target of a library built for alpha chains; its clone size means little. The V gene is TRBV24-1, the J gene TRBJ2-1; the match to TRBD2 covers 9 bases. The CDR3 has 16 amino acids. Germline V gene lookup returns CDR1 KGHDR and CDR2 SFDVKD. J gave up 6 bases and V 4 bases, and 9 bases lay outside the gene matches. CDR3 loop: CATSELAGVKVNEQFF. The CDR3 DNA follows: TGTGCCACCAGTGAGTTAGCGGGAGTAAAGGTCAATGAGCAGTTCTTC.

As for this clonotype: This beta chain turned up in a library designed for alpha chains; as an off-target read, its abundance says little. This chain uses TRBV28 with TRBJ2-4; 12 bases are shared with TRBD1. Trimming cost V 1 base and J 12 bases; bases outside gene matches: 4. Germline V gene sequence: CDR1 MDHEN, CDR2 SYDVKM. The CDR3 sequence is 14 residues long. The CDR3 protein is CASSLLGQGARQYF. Here the CDR3 DNA reads TGTGCCAGCAGTTTATTGGGACAGGGGGCACGTCAGTACTTC.

This clonotype has a count of ten or more. The size of this beta chain means little, since it is a stray read in a library made for alpha chains. The rearrangement links TRBV27 to TRBJ2-3; 16 nucleotides match TRBD2. V lost 10 bases to trimming and J lost 4 bases; unmatched junction nucleotides: 8. In germline, CDR1 is MNHEY, CDR2 SMNVEV (reference sequence). This CDR3 spans 16 amino acids. The DNA for the CDR3 is TGTGCCACCTCGCAGGGACTAGCGGGGGGGCCAGATACGCAGTATTTT. It yields the protein CATSQGLAGGPDTQYF.

In its sample, this clonotype ranks as medium-sized (0.01 to 0.1%). This beta chain is an off-target read within a library intended for alpha chains, so its frequency means little. The chain joins TRBV28 to TRBJ1-1; D remains ambiguous. CDR1 is MDHEN and CDR2 is SYDVKM in the germline V gene. The CDR3 sequence is 17 residues long. Trimming shortened V by 4 bases and J by 0 bases, and 18 bases separated the two germline ends. The CDR3, as DNA: TGTGCCAGCAGTTACCGAATCCGGGTCTCTATGAACACTGAAGCTTTCTTT. It is translated as CASSYRIRVSMNTEAFF.

This clonotype showed up just a few times. This beta chain turned up in a library designed for alpha chains; as an off-target read, its abundance says little. The J gene is TRBJ2-5, the V gene TRBV3-1, with D perhaps given as TRBD1 or TRBD2 (6 bases each). CDR3 length: 13 residues. CDR1 and CDR2 from the germline V gene are LGHDT and YNNKEL (reference sequence). V dropped 3 bases and J dropped 5 bases, with 10 bases sitting between them. CDR3 DNA sequence: TGTGCCAGCAGCCAGTCGGGGGCCGAGACCCAGTACTTC. This translates into CASSQSGAETQYF.

Judged by abundance, this clonotype is medium-sized. This beta chain slipped into a library made for alpha chains as a stray read, so its size is not meaningful. The chain uses TRBV2 and TRBJ2-3; unclear D gene. The ends were cut back, 2 bases at V and 3 bases at J, with 9 bases in the middle. The germline V gene has CDR1 SNHLY and CDR2 FYNNEI. The CDR3 loop spans 14 amino acids. This CDR3 is CASSEFLGTDTQYF. In DNA, the CDR3 is TGTGCCAGCAGTGAATTCCTCGGGACAGATACGCAGTATTTT. The complete variable domain, with remaining parts taken from reference TRBV2 and TRBJ2-3, reads EPEVTQTPSHQVTQMGQEVILRCVPISNHLYFYWYRQILGQKVEFLVSFYNNEISEKSEIFDDQFSVERPDGSNFTLKIRSTKLEDSAMYFCASSEFLGTDTQYFGPGTRLTVL.